This entry features one TCR beta chain sequence. What antigen it recognizes has not been identified. Nothing much larger sits one base from this clone, and base qualities are not available. This sample is part of a study of blood T cell repertoires in COVID-19 (dated by TCRdb to 2018 to 2020). A note on the overall study: The collaborator samples originated in the United States, Italy and Spain and spanned the acute and convalescent phases of COVID-19. The material from the prospective study consisted of cDNA or gDNA derived from T cells, B-cell-depleted T cells, or PBMCs. Deeply sampled blood TCRbeta repertoires from subjects exposed to, actively infected with, or recovered from COVID-19 were included in the dataset. The repertoires were released in a freely available public database intended as a resource for research on the immune response to SARS-CoV-2. The samples were drawn from the first 160 participants of the ongoing ImmuneRACE study and from roughly 1,300 subjects provided by 6 global collaborators. The sample metadata nearly always contained a de-identified subject ID, COVID-19 status, age in years and sex. Where HLA class I and class II types were available, the types were taken from metadata supplied by the sample provider, not from assay-based typing.

The immunoSEQ Assay, a bias-controlled multiplex PCR, was used to amplify TCRbeta CDR3 regions from genomic DNA. Concerning the study's data processing: Nucleated cell counts per sample were estimated from amplification of reference gene primers within the assay. To quantify the absolute abundance of each unique TCRbeta CDR3 rearrangement, sequence reads were collapsed and filtered. For each sample, productive Simpson clonality was calculated as the square root of Simpson's diversity index across productive rearrangements. Sourced from immuneACCESS, this table was stored by TCRdb with only in-frame sequences that have V and J called. A share of the clones is absent; for the studies checked, an unresolved V gene accounts for under half, and the remainder has no known explanation. That table furnishes V, J and clone size, whereas the DNA furnished D and trimming. The sample table shows tens of thousands of clones, and about 85% are seen once. The ten largest make up around 10% of the sample.

General findings and caveats noted by the study authors: Clinical and demographic metadata were provided uncurated, with the amount varying by source and participant.

Whole blood was collected in K2EDTA tubes by collaborating institutions according to the institutions' own protocols. For TCRbeta analysis, collaborator samples were shipped as frozen whole blood, as isolated PBMCs, or as DNA extracted from either sample type. CDR1 and CDR2 (SGHRS, YFSETQ) derive from the germline V gene. The trim is 0 bases for V and 3 bases for J, with a gap of 12 bases between the germline ends. Its CDR3 holds 15 amino acids, cysteine through phenylalanine. Kept here is only the CDR3 DNA, which spans 45 bases and is read in frame from base 1. The V gene is TRBV5-1 and the J gene is TRBJ1-1; the D gene cannot be named for sure. The sequenced sample consisted of peripheral blood. The TCR sequence derives from a human donor in a cohort sampled during active COVID-19. The sequenced DNA is TGCGCCAGCAGCTTGGTGGTAGGGAGAGACACTGAAGCTTTCTTT. Its product reads: CASSLVVGRDTEAFF.